One sample yielded the 8 T cell receptor beta chains listed below, sequenced in a study of T cell changes during pregnancy in multiple sclerosis (dated by TCRdb to the late 2010s). The library was made by the immunoSEQ multiplex PCR assay. Sourced from immuneACCESS, this table was stored by TCRdb with only in-frame sequences that have V and J called. A share of the clones is absent; for the studies checked, an unresolved V gene accounts for under half, and the remainder has no known explanation. The sample includes just under 50,000 clones, with about 90% observed a single time. About 9.4% of the sample rests with the top ten. The sequencing here drew on CD8+ T cells from peripheral blood mononuclear cells, taken after pregnancy. These receptors were obtained from a female donor with multiple sclerosis, enrolled in a pregnancy study.

The V call is TRBV19, the J call TRBJ2-7, with D uncertain. Germline loops: CDR1 LNHDA, CDR2 SQIVND (reference sequence). The CDR3 is 15 residues long. V was clipped by 5 bases and J by 2 bases, with 16 bases between them. DNA of the CDR3: TGTGCCAGTAGTGAGTGGGTCGGTACAGCCTACGAGCAGTACTTC. Translating gives CASSEWVGTAYEQYF.

The rearrangement uses TRBV5-4 and TRBJ2-2; D unresolved. Looked up from germline, CDR1 is SGHNT and CDR2 is YYREEE (reference sequence). This CDR3 has 13 amino acids. With 3 bases removed from V and 4 bases from J, the gap between germline ends came to 7 bases. The CDR3 bases are TGTGCCAGCAGCTCCGGTGGCACCGGGGAGCTGTTTTTT. This encodes CASSSGGTGELFF.

V gene TRBV19 combines with J gene TRBJ1-1; D remains ambiguous. Germline values: CDR1 LNHDA, CDR2 SQIVND (reference sequence). With 3 bases removed from V and 1 base from J, the gap between germline ends came to 9 bases. The CDR3 extends over 14 amino acids. The chain's CDR3 is CASSIGYGNTEAFF. CDR3 nucleotides: TGTGCCAGTAGTATCGGGTATGGGAACACTGAAGCTTTCTTT.

The chain employs TRBV27 and TRBJ1-2; possible D gene TRBD1, 5 bases. Germline V gene lookup returns CDR1 MNHEY and CDR2 SMNVEV (reference sequence). The CDR3 has 16 residues. Trimming removed 4 bases at V and 4 bases at J, with 19 bases between. The CDR3 DNA is TGTGCCAGCAGTTCCCACTCAGGGTTCTTATTCTATGGCTACACCTTC. It yields the protein CASSSHSGFLFYGYTF.

As regards this clone: The same CDR3 can be traced to other DNA sequences in this sample. This chain connects TRBV4-1 to TRBJ2-7; D is undetermined. The germline V gene has CDR1 MGHRA and CDR2 YSYEKL. The CDR3 consists of 13 residues. Trimming shortened V by 0 bases and J by 1 base, and 4 bases separated the two germline ends. The CDR3 nucleotides read TGCGCCAGCAGCCAAGATCTGTCCTACGAGCAGTACTTC. This encodes CASSQDLSYEQYF.

Points on this clone: Germline and junction disagree at one end, which may indicate a read error. The chain's CDR3 is CASSSGLAGPVYQETQYF. CDR3 DNA: TGTGCTAGCAGCTCGGGACTAGCGGGGCCGGTATACCAAGAGACCCAGTACTTC. The chain joins TRBV7-7 to TRBJ2-5, with 13 bases fitting TRBD2. CDR3 size: 18 residues. Germline-derived CDR1 and CDR2 are SSHAT and FNYEAQ (reference sequence).

The chain links TRBV7-9 to TRBJ1-1, with D possibly being TRBD1 (5 bases). Germline lookup yields CDR1 SEHNR and CDR2 FQNEAQ (reference sequence). Trimming shortened V by 5 bases and J by 0 bases, and 13 bases separated the two germline ends. The CDR3 runs 15 residues. This CDR3 reads CASSPRQGLNTEAFF. Here the CDR3 DNA reads TGTGCCAGCAGCCCGAGGCAGGGTTTGAACACTGAAGCTTTCTTT.

The V gene is TRBV5-4, the J gene TRBJ1-1; 8 bases fit TRBD1. The V gene end was trimmed by 3 bases and the J gene end by 4 bases; junction bases not matched to a gene: 8. Per the germline V gene, CDR1 is SGHNT and CDR2 is YYREEE (reference sequence). The CDR3 runs 15 residues. CDR3 amino acids: CASSSEWTGFTEAFF. As DNA, the CDR3 is TGTGCCAGCAGCTCGGAGTGGACAGGGTTCACTGAAGCTTTCTTT. Full variable domain (missing parts from reference TRBV5-4 and TRBJ1-1): ETGVTQSPTHLIKTRGQQVTLRCSSQSGHNTVSWYQQALGQGPQFIFQYYREEENGRGNFPPRFSGLQFPNYSSELNVNALELDDSALYLCASSSEWTGFTEAFFGQGTRLTVV.